One T cell receptor (beta chain) is described in this entry. Its antigen specificity is not known. Within one base of it there is no much larger clone, and no base qualities were kept. This specimen belongs to a study of OX40 agonist ivuxolimab in advanced cancers. At the level of the whole study: Ivuxolimab was a fully human IgG2 agonistic monoclonal antibody targeting the costimulatory receptor OX40 (CD134). Intravenous ivuxolimab was administered to patients every 2 weeks at six dose levels: 0.01, 0.1, 0.3, 1.5, 3 and 10 mg/kg. Of the approximately 53 patients in dose escalation, around 19 had hepatocellular carcinoma, some 15 had melanoma, 9 had renal cell carcinoma and 9 had head and neck cancer. In the dose-escalation cohort, 70% to 90% of patients were male, and the mean age was 60 years with a range of roughly 20 to 80. Prior anti-PD-1, anti-PD-L1 or anti-CTLA-4 therapy was permitted, and 40% of dose-escalation patients had received checkpoint inhibitors. Partial responses were achieved by three dose-escalation patients, of whom one had hepatocellular carcinoma and two had cutaneous melanoma. The purpose of peripheral TCRbeta sequencing was to test whether ivuxolimab changed TCR sequence diversity and led to clonal T-cell expansion. The paper describes the monotherapy dose-escalation part (N ≈ 52 patients) of the phase I trial of ivuxolimab. The investigation overall reported the following: At doses from 0.1 to 3.0 mg/kg, clonal expansion was seen in both CD4+ and CD8+ blood T cells between baseline and week 6. Which antigens the clonally expanded peripheral T cells were specific for was not determined. After ivuxolimab, more expanded clones were found on average in CD8+ T cells than in CD4+ T cells. Low levels of normalized T-cell clonal expansion were also seen in some patients who did not respond. In the 0.1-3.0 mg/kg groups, partial responders were among the patients with the lowest normalized peripheral clonal expansion, particularly in CD8+ T cells.

Genomic DNA was isolated from the sorted cells so that the TCRbeta CDR3 region could be sequenced. The immunoSEQ Assay was used to sequence the TCRbeta CDR3 regions. The table comes from immuneACCESS by way of TCRdb, which keeps in-frame sequences with V and J called. Part of the clones is missing from these tables; in studies checked, under half for an unresolved V gene and the rest for unknown reasons. Within this sample are tens of thousands of clones, with approximately 82% of them counted one time only. The ten largest clones add up to about 20% of the sample. Patients with a history of autoimmune disease or receiving systemic immunosuppression were excluded from the trial. Peripheral blood for TCR sequencing was drawn from every dose cohort at baseline, at cycle 4 day 1 and at cycle 7 day 1. Samples were obtained from an open-label, multicenter, first-in-human phase I dose-escalation trial of ivuxolimab. The trial enrolled adults with locally advanced or metastatic head and neck squamous cell, hepatocellular, melanoma or renal cell carcinoma. Before TCR sequencing, CD4+ and CD8+ T cells were separately sorted from peripheral blood.

From V the trimming removes 2 bases and from J it removes 2 bases, while the gene matches leave 2 bases of the junction unaccounted for. The CDR1 and CDR2 encoded by the germline V gene are SGDLS and YYNGEE. Inclusive of the bounding cysteine and phenylalanine, the CDR3 is 14 residues long. Just the 42-base CDR3 DNA is kept, in frame starting at base 1. The TCR was taken from an adult with an advanced solid tumor such as melanoma, head and neck, liver or kidney cancer. The V and J segments used are TRBV9 and TRBJ2-7; 9 junctional bases match TRBD1. This specimen was CD4+ or CD8+ T cells sorted from blood, taken in a trial of the OX40 agonist ivuxolimab. This receptor has the CDR3 CASSVTGGAYEQYF. The nucleotide sequence is given as TGTGCCAGCAGCGTCACAGGGGGCGCCTACGAGCAGTACTTC.